The 32 T cell receptor beta chains given below trace back to one sample, sequenced in a study of T cells after posttransplantation cyclophosphamide. Only in-frame clones appear in the TCRdb table, and some are missing; sequencing was by immunoSEQ multiplex PCR. The sample has 25,000 to 35,000 clones; roughly 90% are singletons. The sample comprised PBMCs. These receptors were obtained from a woman between 35 and 50 years old with a blood cancer, CMV-positive, and with a related stem cell donor.

The chain has TRBV5-6 and TRBJ1-2; TRBD1 matches 9 bases. Unmatched junction bases numbered 6, after V lost 1 base and J lost 5 bases. From germline, CDR1 is SGHDT and CDR2 YYEEEE. The CDR3 runs to 15 residues. For the CDR3, the DNA is TGTGCCAGCAGCTTGTTGACAGGGGGACGGTATGGCTACACCTTC. Translation: CASSLLTGGRYGYTF.

This clone was found a few times. V and J are TRBV10-3 and TRBJ1-5, with D tentatively TRBD1 (6 bases). Trimming removed 10 bases at V and 3 bases at J, with 31 bases between. Per germline, CDR1 ENHRY and CDR2 SYGVKD. The CDR3 runs to 19 residues. The CDR3 is CATADPRTVEGLFNQPQHF. CDR3 nucleotide sequence: TGTGCCACCGCGGACCCCAGGACAGTCGAGGGGCTTTTCAATCAGCCCCAGCATTTT.

The chain recombines TRBV15 with TRBJ1-1, with D uncertain. Trimming pared 1 base from V and 0 bases from J, leaving 6 bases between. Germline V gene data show CDR1 as LNHNV and CDR2 as YYDKDF (reference sequence). The CDR3 is 14 residues long. The CDR3 reads CATSRGRLNTEAFF. DNA for the CDR3: TGTGCCACCAGCAGAGGCCGGTTGAACACTGAAGCTTTCTTT.

This sequence joins TRBV5-1 and TRBJ2-7; 12 bases align to TRBD1. V lost 3 bases, J lost 7 bases, and 11 bases stayed unmatched. Germline CDR1 and CDR2: SGHRS and YFSETQ. The CDR3 has 16 amino acids. This chain's CDR3 is CASSYQPGQGAGEQYF. CDR3 nucleotide sequence: TGCGCCAGCAGCTATCAGCCGGGACAGGGGGCAGGGGAGCAGTACTTC. Looking up the rest from reference TRBV5-1 and TRBJ2-7 gives the full variable domain: KAGVTQTPRYLIKTRGQQVTLSCSPISGHRSVSWYQQTPGQGLQFLFEYFSETQRNKGNFPGRFSGRQFSNSRSEMNVSTLELGDSALYLCASSYQPGQGAGEQYFGPGTRLTVT.

This clone is a singleton in its sample. This rearrangement joins TRBV11-2 to TRBJ2-1; TRBD1 matches at 11 bases. Unmatched junction bases numbered 17, after V lost 5 bases and J lost 8 bases. The germline CDR1 and CDR2 sequences are SGHAT and FQNNGV. The CDR3 runs 18 residues. The DNA for the CDR3 is TGTGCCAGCAGCCTCACCCCCGTCCGGGACAGGGGGATAGATGAGCAGTTCTTC. This sequence encodes CASSLTPVRDRGIDEQFF.

The chain links TRBV7-9 to TRBJ1-3; possibly TRBD1 for D (6 bases). V dropped 5 bases and J dropped 0 bases, with 20 bases sitting between them. The CDR3 extends over 18 amino acids. Germline V gives CDR1 SEHNR, CDR2 FQNEAQ (reference sequence). CDR3 DNA: TGTGCCAGCAGCGACAGGATGGGAGTTTCCCGCTCTGGAAACACCATATATTTT. It codes for CASSDRMGVSRSGNTIYF.

V usage is TRBV6-5 and J usage is TRBJ1-2; the D gene is possibly TRBD1 (6 bases). Germline-derived CDR1 and CDR2 are MNHEY and SVGAGI. V shed 10 bases and J shed 4 bases, with 16 bases lying between them. CDR3 length: 13 amino acids. This CDR3 is CATQEQGGYGYTF. CDR3 DNA sequence: TGTGCCACCCAAGAACAGGGTGGCTATGGCTACACCTTC.

This clone was found once. This chain joins TRBV29-1 and TRBJ2-1; 9 bases map to TRBD1. This CDR3 is 17 amino acids long. Trimming took 0 bases from V and 6 from J; bases not matched to a gene: 12. The V gene's germline CDR1 is SQVTM and CDR2 ANQGSEA. Written as DNA, the CDR3 is TGCAGCGTTGAAGAGAGTTTGGGACAGGGATCGAGCAATGAGCAGTTCTTC. Protein sequence: CSVEESLGQGSSNEQFF.

This sequence joins TRBV5-4 and TRBJ2-5; D is possibly TRBD2 (5 bases). The V gene lost 4 bases and the J gene lost 5 bases, with 18 bases spanning the gap. Germline V gene lookup returns CDR1 SGHNT and CDR2 YYREEE (reference sequence). This CDR3 region has 15 residues. CDR3 residues: CASSPSLSPGETQYF. As DNA, the CDR3 is TGTGCCAGCAGCCCGTCCCTGAGCCCGGGGGAGACCCAGTACTTC.

This sequence joins TRBV7-9 and TRBJ1-1; D is unclear. V was pared by 4 bases and J by 0 bases, with 6 bases between. The germline gives CDR1 SEHNR, CDR2 FQNEAQ (reference sequence). This CDR3 contains 13 residues. The CDR3 region has the DNA TGTGCCAGCAGCTCCTCGTTGAACACTGAAGCTTTCTTT. Translation gives CASSSSLNTEAFF.

The genes are TRBV15 and TRBJ2-7; the match to TRBD1 covers 8 bases. Germline V gene lookup returns CDR1 LNHNV and CDR2 YYDKDF (reference sequence). Trimming took 5 bases from V and 1 from J; bases not matched to a gene: 7. The CDR3 runs to 15 residues. CDR3 loop: CATSVGTGGSYEQYF. The CDR3 region has the DNA TGTGCCACCAGCGTGGGAACAGGGGGTTCCTACGAGCAGTACTTC.

The rearrangement links TRBV4-3 to TRBJ1-6; D is uncertain. This CDR3 spans 17 amino acids. The germline V and J ends were trimmed by 0 bases and 14 bases, with 23 bases remaining between them. CDR1 LGHNA and CDR2 YSLEER come from the germline V gene. For the CDR3, the DNA is TGCGCCAGCAGCCAAGATTTAAGGAGCGGAATTTTCGGAACCCTCCACTTT. It encodes CASSQDLRSGIFGTLHF.

This clone has just a few counts. The V and J genes are TRBV7-3 and TRBJ2-1; D is possibly TRBD1 (6 bases). CDR3 size: 17 residues. Per the germline V gene, CDR1 is SGHTA and CDR2 is FQGTGA. Trimming removed 4 bases from V and 2 bases from J, with 18 bases in between. CDR3: CASSSGVGLRTYNEQFF. The CDR3, as DNA: TGTGCCAGCAGCTCAGGGGTAGGGCTTAGAACCTACAATGAGCAGTTCTTC.

The chain employs TRBV4-3 and TRBJ2-5; TRBD1 matches at 7 bases. This CDR3 region has 16 residues. The germline gives CDR1 LGHNA, CDR2 YSLEER. The junction had 13 bases not matched to a gene; V was cut back by 4 bases and J by 5 bases. CDR3 region: CASSRLTGPNRETQYF. The CDR3 coding sequence is TGCGCCAGCAGCCGGCTGACAGGGCCAAACCGGGAGACCCAGTACTTC.

The chain links TRBV15 to TRBJ1-2; D might be TRBD1 (6 bases). This CDR3 contains 16 residues. V was cut by 0 bases and J by 2 bases, with 13 bases left in between. Germline V gene lookup returns CDR1 LNHNV and CDR2 YYDKDF (reference sequence). The CDR3 loop reads CATSRDSAGGNYGYTF. The DNA of the CDR3 is TGTGCCACCAGCAGAGATAGTGCGGGGGGCAACTATGGCTACACCTTC. Supplemented by reference TRBV15 and TRBJ1-2, the full variable domain reads DAMVIQNPRYQVTQFGKPVTLSCSQTLNHNVMYWYQQKSSQAPKLLFHYYDKDFNNEADTPDNFQSRRPNTSFCFLDIRSPGLGDTAMYLCATSRDSAGGNYGYTFGSGTRLTVV.

The V gene is TRBV2, the J gene TRBJ2-1; TRBD1 agrees at 9 bases. The CDR3 is made up of 19 amino acids. Trimming cost V 5 bases and J 4 bases; bases outside gene matches: 18. Germline V gene sequence: CDR1 SNHLY, CDR2 FYNNEI. The CDR3 DNA is TGTGCCAGCAGTTTGCTAGGGACAGGGATGGGTGGGGGGTACAATGAGCAGTTCTTC. Its protein product is CASSLLGTGMGGGYNEQFF.

The rearrangement uses TRBV5-4 and TRBJ2-3, with TRBD2 matching 11 bases. Looked up from germline, CDR1 is SGHNT and CDR2 is YYREEE (reference sequence). The length of the CDR3 is 18 residues. Trimming removed 3 bases from V and 2 bases from J; junction bases left unmatched: 11. CDR3 coding DNA: TGTGCCAGCAGCTACGTCCCAAAGACTAGCGGGGACACAGATACGCAGTATTTT. It translates to CASSYVPKTSGDTDTQYF.

The rearrangement links TRBV6-1 to TRBJ1-5; TRBD1 is a possible D gene (6 bases). The V gene lost 6 bases and the J gene lost 3 bases, with 12 bases spanning the gap. CDR1 and CDR2 from the germline V gene are MNHNS and SASEGT. This CDR3 contains 14 residues. The CDR3 sequence is CASRTGTLNQPQHF. CDR3 coding DNA: TGTGCCAGCAGGACCGGGACACTCAATCAGCCCCAGCATTTT.

This chain connects TRBV6-6 to TRBJ1-1; the match to TRBD1 covers 7 bases. J lost 5 bases, V lost 2 bases, and 11 bases had no gene match. This CDR3 is 16 amino acids long. Looked up from germline, CDR1 is MNHNY and CDR2 is SVGAGI (reference sequence). The CDR3 spells CASSYGQVLGRTEAFF. The CDR3, as DNA: TGTGCCAGCAGTTACGGACAGGTCTTAGGGAGAACTGAAGCTTTCTTT.

The rearrangement joins TRBV15 to TRBJ2-1; the match to TRBD2 covers 8 bases. There are 15 residues in the CDR3. The germline V gene has CDR1 LNHNV and CDR2 YYDKDF (reference sequence). V gave up 3 bases and J gave up 2 bases; unmatched junction bases: 3. The CDR3 reads CATSRGLEPYNEQFF. The CDR3, as DNA: TGTGCCACCAGCAGGGGACTAGAACCCTACAATGAGCAGTTCTTC.

This clone was found once. CDR3 bases: TGTGCCAGCAGCTTAAGATCAGGACACTTCGGCCTCTATGGCTACACCTTC. Its translation: CASSLRSGHFGLYGYTF. The chain carries TRBV11-1 and TRBJ1-2; D perhaps matches TRBD1 (5 bases). Germline V CDR1 and CDR2: SGHAT, FQDESV (reference sequence). The CDR3 totals 17 residues. Trimming removed 2 bases from V and 4 bases from J, with 20 bases in between. Complete variable domain (other parts from reference TRBV11-1 and TRBJ1-2): EAEVAQSPRYKITEKSQAVAFWCDPISGHATLYWYRQILGQGPELLVQFQDESVVDDSQLPKDRFSAERLKGVDSTLKIQPAELGDSAMYLCASSLRSGHFGLYGYTFGSGTRLTVV.

This chain connects TRBV29-1 to TRBJ2-7, with D perhaps TRBD1 (8 bases). Trimming removed 2 bases at V and 1 base at J, with 12 bases between. The CDR3 extends over 14 amino acids. CDR1 and CDR2 from the germline V gene are SQVTM and ANQGSEA. CDR3 nucleotides: TGCAGCGTTGAAACAGGGGGGGTTTCCTACGAGCAGTACTTC. Protein product: CSVETGGVSYEQYF.

The J gene is TRBJ1-1, the V gene TRBV6-1; D perhaps matches TRBD1 (5 bases). Trimming stripped 5 bases from V and 5 bases from J, with 6 bases between. The germline V gene has CDR1 MNHNS and CDR2 SASEGT. The length of the CDR3 is 11 residues. The DNA of the CDR3 is TGTGCCAGCAGTTACAGGACTGAAGCTTTCTTT. This sequence encodes CASSYRTEAFF.

This chain links TRBV6-5 with TRBJ2-7; D not certain. Germline V CDR1 and CDR2: MNHEY, SVGAGI. This CDR3 contains 12 residues. The V and J ends lost 6 bases and 2 bases respectively, with 8 bases between them. CDR3 loop: CASRGDTYEQYF. DNA of the CDR3: TGTGCCAGCAGGGGTGACACCTACGAGCAGTACTTC.

The V gene is TRBV5-4, the J gene TRBJ2-5; a possible D gene is TRBD1 (6 bases). The CDR3 length is 17 residues. CDR1 is SGHNT, CDR2 YYREEE, per germline (reference sequence). Trimming shortened V by 0 bases and J by 3 bases, and 18 bases separated the two germline ends. CDR3 DNA sequence: TGTGCCAGCAGCTTGGCGGCCGGGACAAAATGGGAAGAGACCCAGTACTTC. It encodes CASSLAAGTKWEETQYF.

The J gene is TRBJ2-2, the V gene TRBV5-1; TRBD2 is a possible D gene (6 bases). This CDR3 is 14 amino acids long. The V gene's germline CDR1 is SGHRS and CDR2 YFSETQ. V lost 4 bases to trimming and J lost 2 bases, with 9 bases between them. DNA of the CDR3: TGCGCCAGCAGCGCCGGGACTAACACCGGGGAGCTGTTTTTT. Its protein product is CASSAGTNTGELFF.

The chain joins TRBV5-1 to TRBJ1-1, with TRBD1 identical over 7 bases. This CDR3 comprises 15 residues. V gave up 0 bases and J gave up 0 bases; unmatched junction bases: 2. CDR1 SGHRS and CDR2 YFSETQ come from the germline V gene. CDR3 sequence reads: CASSLAGGMNTEAFF. The CDR3 region has the DNA TGCGCCAGCAGCTTGGCAGGGGGGATGAACACTGAAGCTTTCTTT.

The J gene is TRBJ1-3, the V gene TRBV5-3, with 8 bases fitting TRBD1. TRBV5-3 counts as an open reading frame of uncertain function. This CDR3 region has 18 residues. The trim removed 4 bases at V and 0 bases at J, leaving 12 bases unmatched. The CDR3 loop reads CARSDRDRKWFSGNTIYF. The CDR3, as DNA: TGTGCCAGAAGCGACAGGGACAGGAAGTGGTTCTCTGGAAACACCATATATTTT.

The chain has TRBV11-1 and TRBJ2-7; 7 nucleotides line up with TRBD1. V was pared by 3 bases and J by 4 bases, with 9 bases of the junction left unmatched. Germline assignment: CDR1 SGHAT and CDR2 FQDESV (reference sequence). CDR3 length: 15 residues. CDR3 nucleotide sequence: TGTGCCAGCAGCTTGGCATCGACAGGGAAGTACGAGCAGTACTTC. The encoded protein is CASSLASTGKYEQYF.

The V gene is TRBV10-1, the J gene TRBJ1-3, with 8 positions matching TRBD1. Germline values: CDR1 WNHNN, CDR2 SYGVQD (reference sequence). The CDR3 sequence is 15 residues long. The ends lost 4 bases at V and 8 bases at J; junction bases unmatched: 10. The CDR3 DNA is TGCGCCAGCAGTGCCGGACAGGGAGCGGGTGACACCATATATTTT. It specifies CASSAGQGAGDTIYF.

Details on this clone: The same CDR3 also results from other DNA sequences found in this sample. V and J are TRBV5-8 and TRBJ1-6; D gene unclear. Trimming pared 0 bases from V and 6 bases from J, leaving 7 bases between. The CDR3 is 14 amino acids. Germline CDR1 reads SGHTS; CDR2 reads YDEGEE. CDR3 residues: CASSLGRGNSPLHF. The CDR3 DNA reads TGTGCCAGCAGCTTGGGCCGGGGTAATTCACCCCTCCACTTT.

This chain uses TRBV7-8 with TRBJ1-5, with a weak D call TRBD1 (5 bases). CDR3 size: 18 residues. V lost 0 bases, J lost 0 bases, and 15 bases lay in between. Germline CDR1 reads SGHVS; CDR2 reads FQNEAQ. The CDR3 reads CASSLAKIGGGSNQPQHF. CDR3 DNA sequence: TGTGCCAGCAGCTTAGCGAAGATTGGGGGGGGTAGCAATCAGCCCCAGCATTTT.